This TCR beta chain came from a study of vaccination and CD4 T cells after COVID-19. Researchers used the Oncomine TCR Beta short-read assay to sequence DNA from cultured CD4+ T cells. TCRdb re-analysed the PCR reads in MiXCR, keeping a single row per CDR3 protein. The sample has about 8,500 distinct CDR3 sequences, around 18% seen once. This clonotype has only a few counts. The antigen is undetermined. Treatment here: approximately nine-day PBMC culture with coronavirus spike peptide pools or control peptides (ViraFEST assay). Antigen-specific T cells were expanded with peptide pools by ViraFEST, and TCRs were then sequenced. Germline V gene sequence: CDR1 SNHLY, CDR2 FYNNEI. The CDR3 totals 17 residues. V was clipped by 7 bases and J by 3 bases; unmatched bases: 12.

The receptor was derived from a human donor who had recovered from COVID-19. The rearrangement links TRBV2 to TRBJ2-6; 7 bases agree with TRBD2. The sequences come from CD4+ T cells from blood, cultured in vitro, collected after SARS-CoV-2 vaccination. DNA for the CDR3: TGTGCCAGCACCCCCCAGTGGGGAGGGCGTGGGGCCAACGTCCTGACTTTC. Its translation: CASTPQWGGRGANVLTF.